Listed below are T cell receptor beta chains from one sample, sequenced in a study of OX40 agonist ivuxolimab in advanced cancers. Assay: immunoSEQ multiplex PCR; the TCRdb copy retains only in-frame clones and omits some. The data contain roughly 44,000 clones, over 80% of them singletons. This sample comprised CD4+ or CD8+ T cells sorted from blood, obtained in a trial of the OX40 agonist ivuxolimab. These receptors were collected from an adult with an advanced solid tumor such as melanoma, head and neck, liver or kidney cancer. Both conserved end residues are part of each CDR3. The D gene is left open where the match is weak.

TRBD2,TRBV11-2,TRBJ2-7,CASSPSGGSWYEQYF,TGTGCCAGCAGCCCTTCCGGCGGGAGCTGGTACGAGCAGTACTTC
.,TRBV11-2,TRBJ2-1,CASRTSSYNEQFF,TGTGCCAGCAGGACTTCCTCCTACAATGAGCAGTTCTTC
TRBD1,TRBV30,TRBJ1-5,CAWSTGTGLQPQHF,TGTGCCTGGAGTACCGGGACAGGGTTACAGCCCCAGCATTTT
.,TRBV4-3,TRBJ2-5,CASSQDYLGTQYF,TGCGCCAGCAGCCAAGACTATCTCGGGACCCAGTACTTC
.,TRBV5-8,TRBJ2-4,CASSLFPYGRGINIQYF,TGTGCCAGCAGCTTGTTCCCCTACGGCAGGGGAATAAACATTCAGTACTTC
.,TRBV2,TRBJ2-1,CASPRTAGSNEQFF,TGTGCCAGCCCCCGGACCGCAGGGTCCAATGAGCAGTTCTTC
.,TRBV5-5,TRBJ1-1,CASSLGIAVYPTEAFF,TGTGCCAGCAGCTTGGGAATAGCAGTCTACCCCACTGAAGCTTTCTTT
.,TRBV7-2,TRBJ1-3,CASSRVENTIYF,TGTGCCAGCAGCCGGGTTGAAAACACCATATATTTT
.,TRBV5-1,TRBJ2-5,CASSAQGLVSETQYF,TGCGCCAGCAGCGCACAGGGCTTGGTTTCCGAGACCCAGTACTTC
.,TRBV5-1,TRBJ2-7,CASSLVGDNYEQYF,TGCGCCAGCAGCTTGGTCGGGGACAACTACGAGCAGTACTTC
.,TRBV6-5,TRBJ1-3,CASSLSLLQGNTIYF,TGTGCCAGCAGTCTTTCCCTTCTTCAGGGAAACACCATATATTTT
.,TRBV4-1,TRBJ1-2,CASSQDIIRASLYYGYTF,TGCGCCAGCAGCCAAGACATTATCCGGGCATCTTTATACTATGGCTACACCTTC